One and the same sample provided the 15 T cell receptor beta chains below, sequenced in a study of shared clonotypes between healthy human individuals. Using immunoSEQ multiplex PCR, the repertoire was profiled, and TCRdb retains in-frame clones only, with some absent. The sample lists 2,100,000 or so clones, under 97% occurring once. Specimen: naive CD4+ T cells sorted from blood. Sample subset: CD45RA+ positively selected. The receptors here all came from a man younger than 30 in good health.

In the case of this clone: An end of the junction does not agree with germline; a read error may underlie this. The gene calls are TRBV11-3 and TRBJ1-5; tentative D call: TRBD1 (6 bases). There are 16 residues in the CDR3. Germline V gene sequence: CDR1 SGHNT, CDR2 YENEEA. DNA for the CDR3: TGTGCCAACAGCTCCCCTGGGGGGGCGCCAGTCCAGCCCCAGCATTTT. This sequence encodes CANSSPGGAPVQPQHF.

The chain is built from TRBV18 and TRBJ2-7, with 10 bases identical to TRBD1. Germline V lookup: CDR1 KGHSH, CDR2 LQKENI. Trimming took 5 bases from V and 0 from J; bases not matched to a gene: 10. This CDR3 contains 17 residues. The CDR3 DNA follows: TGTGCCAGCTCAATTTCGCGGGACAGGGGCTTCTCCTACGAGCAGTACTTC. It specifies CASSISRDRGFSYEQYF. The full variable domain, its missing parts supplied by reference TRBV18 and TRBJ2-7, is NAGVMQNPRHLVRRRGQEARLRCSPMKGHSHVYWYRQLPEEGLKFMVYLQKENIIDESGMPKERFSAEFPKEGPSILRIQQVVRGDSAAYFCASSISRDRGFSYEQYFGPGTRLTVT.

In the case of this clone: Other DNA sequences of this sample code for an identical CDR3. The rearrangement joins TRBV28 to TRBJ2-7; no clear D gene. Trimming pared 5 bases from V and 3 bases from J, leaving 5 bases between. The germline gives CDR1 MDHEN, CDR2 SYDVKM. The CDR3 has 11 residues. The DNA of the CDR3 is TGTGCCAGCAGTCTCCTCTACGAGCAGTACTTC. Translation gives CASSLLYEQYF. The whole variable domain, remainder taken from reference TRBV28 and TRBJ2-7, is DVKVTQSSRYLVKRTGEKVFLECVQDMDHENMFWYRQDPGLGLRLIYFSYDVKMKEKGDIPEGYSVSREKKERFSLILESASTNQTSMYLCASSLLYEQYFGPGTRLTVT.

The V gene is TRBV9, the J gene TRBJ1-5, with unresolved D. Germline values: CDR1 SGDLS, CDR2 YYNGEE. The V end lost 1 base, the J end lost 0 bases, and 11 bases lay between the germline ends. The CDR3 contains 16 residues. The chain's CDR3 is CASSVRPATSNQPQHF. As DNA, the CDR3 is TGTGCCAGCAGCGTACGTCCAGCTACTAGCAATCAGCCCCAGCATTTT.

J is TRBJ2-1 and V is TRBV11-3; TRBD2 might be the D (5 bases). Trimming stripped 3 bases from V and 0 bases from J, with 9 bases between. The germline CDR1 and CDR2 sequences are SGHNT and YENEEA. This CDR3 is 15 amino acids long. Written as DNA, the CDR3 is TGTGCCAGCAGCTTTTTGGGAGTCTCCTACAATGAGCAGTTCTTC. This translates into CASSFLGVSYNEQFF. The entire variable domain, with the rest obtained from reference TRBV11-3 and TRBJ2-1, is as follows: EAGVVQSPRYKIIEKKQPVAFWCNPISGHNTLYWYLQNLGQGPELLIRYENEEAVDDSQLPKDRFSAERLKGVDSTLKIQPAELGDSAVYLCASSFLGVSYNEQFFGPGTRLTVL.

This clone showed up just a few times. V is TRBV5-6 and J is TRBJ2-3; 9 nucleotides match TRBD2. This CDR3 comprises 17 residues. The germline gives CDR1 SGHDT, CDR2 YYEEEE. V lost 3 bases and J lost 5; bases outside the gene matches: 13. The CDR3: CASSSPTTSGRRDTQYF. The CDR3 DNA reads as TGTGCCAGCAGCTCTCCTACCACTAGCGGGCGAAGAGATACGCAGTATTTT.

To note about this clone: This sample also contains other DNA sequences that code for the same CDR3. This chain uses TRBV7-2 with TRBJ1-5, with TRBD1 matching 8 bases. V was pared by 1 base and J by 5 bases, with 4 bases of the junction left unmatched. Germline CDR1 and CDR2: SGHTA and FQGNSA. The CDR3 is made up of 15 amino acids. Written as DNA, the CDR3 is TGTGCCAGCAGCTTAGTGGGGACAGGATATCAGCCCCAGCATTTT. It specifies CASSLVGTGYQPQHF.

The V call is TRBV18, the J call TRBJ1-1, with 7 positions matching TRBD1. This CDR3 contains 15 residues. Germline loops: CDR1 KGHSH, CDR2 LQKENI. V was pared by 6 bases and J by 1 base, with 8 bases of the junction left unmatched. DNA of the CDR3: TGTGCCAGCTCCCTCGTGACAGGGAAGAACACTGAAGCTTTCTTT. It is translated as CASSLVTGKNTEAFF.

This chain's CDR3 is CASSPHGGEAFF. CDR3 coding DNA: TGTGCCAGCAGCCCCCACGGGGGAGAAGCTTTCTTT. The chain links TRBV5-6 to TRBJ1-1; D perhaps matches TRBD1 (5 bases). Trimming took off 4 bases at V and 8 bases at J, with 12 bases between the two ends. Germline lookup yields CDR1 SGHDT and CDR2 YYEEEE. The CDR3 extends over 12 amino acids.

The gene calls are TRBV10-2 and TRBJ1-4; 8 nucleotides match TRBD1. Trimming took 3 bases from V and 4 from J; bases not matched to a gene: 7. This CDR3 spans 16 amino acids. Germline V gives CDR1 WSHSY, CDR2 SAAADI. The CDR3 nucleotides read TGCGCCAGCAGTGACCCGATGACAGGGGTTAATGAAAAACTGTTTTTT. Protein sequence: CASSDPMTGVNEKLFF.

This clone appeared a single time. The chain employs TRBV5-1 and TRBJ2-2, with 9 bases identical to TRBD1. Germline CDR1 SGHRS, CDR2 YFSETQ. This CDR3 contains 17 residues. The V segment lost 1 base and the J segment 5 bases; nucleotides outside the gene matches: 9. This CDR3 reads CASSLSTGGAGTGELFF. CDR3 bases: TGCGCCAGCAGCTTGAGTACAGGGGGCGCAGGAACCGGGGAGCTGTTTTTT.

The chain recombines TRBV29-1 with TRBJ2-7; the D gene is possibly TRBD1 (6 bases). The CDR3 loop spans 13 amino acids. Trimming cost V 3 bases and J 2 bases, with 11 bases left between them. Germline-derived CDR1 and CDR2 are SQVTM and ANQGSEA. CDR3 sequence reads: CSVEGAAPYEQYF. As DNA, the CDR3 is TGCAGCGTTGAGGGGGCAGCGCCCTACGAGCAGTACTTC.

J is TRBJ1-6 and V is TRBV7-2, with 10 nucleotides matching TRBD1. Germline trimming cut 6 bases from V and 8 bases from J; bases unmatched to any gene: 10. The CDR3 has 16 residues. Germline V gives CDR1 SGHTA, CDR2 FQGNSA. CDR3 nucleotides: TGTGCCAGCAGGCCGATGACAGGGGGCAAGGATTCACCCCTCCACTTT. Protein: CASRPMTGGKDSPLHF.

The rearrangement links TRBV6-1 to TRBJ2-4; the match to TRBD2 covers 13 bases. This CDR3 contains 16 residues. Germline CDR1 reads MNHNS; CDR2 reads SASEGT. The V gene end was trimmed by 2 bases and the J gene end by 4 bases; junction bases not matched to a gene: 2. CDR3 region: CASSETSGGVKNIQYF. The CDR3 coding sequence is TGTGCCAGCAGTGAAACTAGCGGGGGGGTAAAAAACATTCAGTACTTC.

Concerning this clone: This sample includes further DNA sequences coding for the same CDR3. The chain combines TRBV5-1 with TRBJ2-7, with unresolved D. Trimming left V 0 bases short and J 6 bases short, with 10 bases between. Germline CDR1 SGHRS, CDR2 YFSETQ. The CDR3 runs to 13 residues. Here the CDR3 reads CASSLAGRSEQYF. The CDR3 nucleotides are TGCGCCAGCAGCTTGGCGGGCAGGTCCGAGCAGTACTTC.